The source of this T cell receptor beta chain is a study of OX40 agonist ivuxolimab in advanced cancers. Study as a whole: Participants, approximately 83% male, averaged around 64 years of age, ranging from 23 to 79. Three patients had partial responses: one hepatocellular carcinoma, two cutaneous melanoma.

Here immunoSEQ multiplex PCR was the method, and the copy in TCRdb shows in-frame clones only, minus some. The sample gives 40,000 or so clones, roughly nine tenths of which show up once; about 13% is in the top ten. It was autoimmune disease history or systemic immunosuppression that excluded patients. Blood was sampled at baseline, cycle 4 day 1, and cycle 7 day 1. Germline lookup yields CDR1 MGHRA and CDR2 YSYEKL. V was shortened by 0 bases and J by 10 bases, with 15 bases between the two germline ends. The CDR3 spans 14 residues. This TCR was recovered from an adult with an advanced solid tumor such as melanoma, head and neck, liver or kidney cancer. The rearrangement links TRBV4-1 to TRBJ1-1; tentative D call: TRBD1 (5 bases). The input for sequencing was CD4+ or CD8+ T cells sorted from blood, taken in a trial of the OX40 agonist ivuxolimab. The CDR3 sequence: CASSQDPGRSIAFF. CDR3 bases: TGCGCCAGCAGCCAAGATCCGGGGCGGTCGATAGCTTTCTTT.